The entry below gives a single T cell receptor beta chain sequence along with its context. The antigen remains unidentified. A much larger clone is a single base away; this may be a read error. This specimen belongs to a study of shared clonotypes between healthy human individuals. The overall study: Donors consisted of a couple of women and a few men between 18 and 49. Study-wide results and limits: Between several donors, naive CD4 clonotypes were shared at a level of approximately 5%.

The CDR3 has 15 residues. J gave up 4 bases and V 6 bases, and 6 bases lay outside the gene matches. Germline V gives CDR1 MRHNA, CDR2 SNTAGT. The table came from immunoSEQ multiplex PCR; TCRdb's copy has only in-frame clones and leaves some out. The sample holds roughly 1 million clones, under 80% seen once. The sequenced sample was memory CD4+ T cells sorted from blood. As to subset: CD45RA-negative fraction. The V call is TRBV6-4, the J call TRBJ2-3, with 11 bases lining up with TRBD1. This TCR was sampled from a man aged 18 to 30 in good health. In DNA form, the CDR3 reads TGTGCCAGCAGCCCCGGGACAGGGGGATCAGATACGCAGTATTTT. Its translation is CASSPGTGGSDTQYF.